Reported below is one TCR beta chain. Its antigen is still unknown. These data originate in a study of shared clonotypes between healthy human individuals. Whole-study context: Each donor contributed plates that comprised three CD4 naive, three CD4 memory, two CD8 naive and one CD8 memory.

Only CD45RO-negative cells positively selected for CCR7 counted as naive CD8 cells, so terminally differentiated effector memory CD45RA+ cells were excluded. The repertoire was sequenced with immunoSEQ multiplex PCR; TCRdb's copy has only in-frame clones and lacks some. The sample includes more than 2 million clones, about 95% of them seen just once. The CDR3 has 15 amino acids. Germline loops: CDR1 SGHTA, CDR2 FQGNSA. V lost 8 bases to trimming and J lost 5 bases; unmatched junction nucleotides: 12. Overall study results and limits: A few donors showed sharing of roughly 5% of naive CD4 clonotypes.

The TCR was taken from a man younger than 35 in good health. Sequencing used naive CD8+ T cells sorted from blood. The chain joins TRBV7-2 to TRBJ2-7; 10 bases map to TRBD1. Written as DNA, the CDR3 is TGTGCCAGCTCCCCCAGCCGGGACAGGGGTCACGAGCAGTACTTC. Its translation is CASSPSRDRGHEQYF.